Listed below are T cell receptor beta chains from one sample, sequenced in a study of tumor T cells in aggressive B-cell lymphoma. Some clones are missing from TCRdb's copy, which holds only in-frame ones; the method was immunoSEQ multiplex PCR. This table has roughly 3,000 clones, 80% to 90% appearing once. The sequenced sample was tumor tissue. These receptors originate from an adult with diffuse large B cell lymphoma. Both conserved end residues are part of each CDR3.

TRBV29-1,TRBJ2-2,CSVEDRRTSGSRELFF
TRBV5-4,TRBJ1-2,CASSRGTAALGYTF
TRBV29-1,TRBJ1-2,CSVDPTGGGYTF
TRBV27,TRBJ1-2,CASSTPGLRGYTF
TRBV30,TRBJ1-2,CAWSLIRGLGGYTF
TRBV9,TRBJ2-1,CASSVAVTISYNEQFF
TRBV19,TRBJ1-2,CASKGGGYTF
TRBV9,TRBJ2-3,CASSEQPKITDTQYF
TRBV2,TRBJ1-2,CASRRDRKANYGYTF
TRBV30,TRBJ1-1,CAWSPPSGGLTEAFF
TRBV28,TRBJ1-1,CASIAEDTEAFF
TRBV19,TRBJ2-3,CASTSEGARGDTQYF
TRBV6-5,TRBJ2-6,CASSYSSGSGANVLTF
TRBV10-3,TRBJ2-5,CAISPDRGYETQYF
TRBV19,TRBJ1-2,CASIPDRGRGYGYTF
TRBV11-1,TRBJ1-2,CASSLDTGQIYGYTF
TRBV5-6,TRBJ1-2,CASSLWAGGGYGYTF